This TCR beta chain was retrieved from a study of T cell responses to AZD1222 COVID-19 vaccine. TCRdb keeps only in-frame clones here, not all; method: immunoSEQ multiplex PCR. This table has 90,000 to 150,000 clones, 86% appearing once. Study-level points and caveats: Donors were mostly white British, more females; clonal diversity possibly underestimated. No repertoire was sampled before or during the peak T cell response, only after it.

As regards this clone: The target antigen is unknown.

The CDR3 length is 14 residues. Germline values: CDR1 LGHDT, CDR2 YNNKEL (reference sequence). After removal of 0 bases from V and 9 bases from J, the junction contained 8 bases not matched to a gene. Second-dose intervals of approximately 4 or approximately 12 weeks were pooled. The chain employs TRBV3-1 (or the pseudogene TRBV3-2) and TRBJ2-7; 7 bases are a match to TRBD2. The sequencing used peripheral blood, collected 28 days after the second AZD1222 dose. The source is an adult who received the AZD1222 COVID-19 vaccine. The CDR3 region has the DNA TGTGCCAGCAGCCAAGATCTCTCCGCGGGGGTGCAGTACTTC. Translating gives CASSQDLSAGVQYF.